This TCR beta chain emerged from a study of blood T cell repertoires in COVID-19. Study background: Italy, Spain and the United States were the sources of the convalescent and acute COVID-19 samples. PBMCs, B-cell-depleted T cells, or T cells were the source of the cDNA or gDNA that made up the material.

Enrolled during active infection, Seattle patients were then followed longitudinally. Original data processing: From reference gene primer amplification, estimates of nucleated cell counts were derived. Generated by immunoSEQ multiplex PCR, the TCRdb table keeps only in-frame clones and is missing some. Clone size and the V and J calls come from that table; the DNA yielded D and trimming. The sample has approximately 200,000 clones; roughly 80% are singletons. This CDR3 has 16 residues. Germline CDR1 MGHRA, CDR2 YSYEKL. The trim removed 4 bases at V and 4 bases at J, leaving 9 bases unmatched. The V call is TRBV4-1, the J call TRBJ1-5, with 8 bases identical to TRBD1. This sequence originates from a woman aged 40 to 55 with COVID-19, enrolled during active disease. The sample comprised peripheral blood. CDR3 in amino acids: CASSRGQGGRNQPQHF. DNA of the CDR3: TGCGCCAGCAGCCGCGGACAGGGAGGGAGAAATCAGCCCCAGCATTTT.